The text below deals with one T cell receptor (beta chain). What it recognizes is unknown. Specified time point: persistent/refractory GD, antithyroid drugs over 5 years with positive TRAb. PBMC RNA was the source of the TCR library. This entry belongs to a study of regulatory T cells in long-lasting Graves disease. Study outcomes and limitations: Persistent disease showed a preference for TRBV28, TRBJ1-2 and TRBJ2-5.

Both iRepertoire HTBI primers and Arm-PCR of CDR3 regions were used to build the TCR beta libraries. TCRdb reprocessed the multiplex PCR reads via MiXCR and lists one record per CDR3 protein. The sample has some 370,000 distinct CDR3 sequences; more than 20% are singletons. Germline loops: CDR1 MNHEY, CDR2 SMNVEV (reference sequence). V was pared by 5 bases and J by 7 bases, with 7 bases of the junction left unmatched. The CDR3 is 15 amino acids. The specimen comprised peripheral blood mononuclear cells (PBMCs), sampled when the disease was refractory, from a patient treated with antithyroid drugs. The receptor was isolated from a female donor with Graves disease. V and J are TRBV27 and TRBJ2-2, with 10 bases lining up with TRBD2. The CDR3 DNA sequence: TGTGCCAGCAGTGTGAATAGCGGGAGGATCGGGGAGCTGTTTTTT. Its protein is CASSVNSGRIGELFF.